The rows below give T cell receptor beta chains drawn from one sample of a study of cytomegalovirus exposure and HLA in healthy donors. TCRdb's table, derived via immunoSEQ multiplex PCR, lists solely in-frame clones and lacks some. The sample lists around 180,000 clones, over 60% seen once, with around 5.7% in the top ten. Sequencing was carried out using PBMCs. These receptors originate from a man in his forties in good health and CMV-seronegative. Both conserved end residues are part of each CDR3. The order of the fields is J gene, V gene, D gene, clone size, CDR3 DNA, CDR3 protein. A D gene is named only where the DNA matches it firmly. Some rows mark clone size as missing; the rest say once, few, many or name a class of expanded clone.

J: TRBJ1-2
V: TRBV5-1
D: -
size: -
DNA: TGCGCCAGCAGCCCCGAGGACTATGGCTACACCTTC
CDR3: CASSPEDYGYTF

J: TRBJ2-3
V: TRBV9
D: TRBD2
size: -
DNA: TGTGCCAGCAGCCCGGGACTAGTGGGCACAGATACGCAGTATTTT
CDR3: CASSPGLVGTDTQYF

J: TRBJ2-1
V: TRBV7-2
D: TRBD1
size: -
DNA: TGTGCCAGCAGCTTCCCTCACAGGGGAAGAAATGAGCAGTTCTTC
CDR3: CASSFPHRGRNEQFF

J: TRBJ1-6
V: TRBV6-6
D: TRBD1
size: -
DNA: TGTGCCAGCAGTTACGCTCCGGGACAGGGGGATTCACCCCTCCACTTT
CDR3: CASSYAPGQGDSPLHF

J: TRBJ2-7
V: TRBV30
D: -
size: -
DNA: TGTGCTATGCTAAGAAATGAACGTTCCTACGAGCAGTACTTC
CDR3: CAMLRNERSYEQYF

J: TRBJ2-3
V: TRBV30
D: TRBD2
size: -
DNA: TGTGCCTGGGCGACCGGGACTAGCGGGAGCGGAGGTACGCAGTATTTT
CDR3: CAWATGTSGSGGTQYF

J: TRBJ2-3
V: TRBV10-1
D: TRBD2
size: -
DNA: TGCGCCAGCAGGGAGACTAGCGCGACAGATACGCAGTATTTT
CDR3: CASRETSATDTQYF

J: TRBJ2-7
V: TRBV4-1
D: TRBD1
size: -
DNA: TGCGCCAGCAGCCAAATCGGACAGGACTACGAGCAGTACTTC
CDR3: CASSQIGQDYEQYF

J: TRBJ2-5
V: TRBV9
D: TRBD1
size: -
DNA: TGTGCCAGCAGTGGACAGGGTTTACGTGAGACCCAGTACTTC
CDR3: CASSGQGLRETQYF

J: TRBJ1-4
V: TRBV6-5
D: -
size: -
DNA: TGTGCCAGCAGTTCATGGACAGCAACTAATGAAAAACTGTTTTTT
CDR3: CASSSWTATNEKLFF

J: TRBJ2-1
V: TRBV5-4
D: TRBD2
size: -
DNA: TGTGCCAGCAGCTATAGCGGGAGCTCCTACAATGAGCAGTTCTTC
CDR3: CASSYSGSSYNEQFF

J: TRBJ1-2
V: TRBV19
D: TRBD1
size: once
DNA: TGTGCCAGTAGTTCGGACAGGGGCGGCTATGGCTACACCTTC
CDR3: CASSSDRGGYGYTF

J: TRBJ1-5
V: TRBV18
D: -
size: -
DNA: TGTGCCAGCTCAGGGCAGATCCGCAATCAGCCCCAGCATTTT
CDR3: CASSGQIRNQPQHF